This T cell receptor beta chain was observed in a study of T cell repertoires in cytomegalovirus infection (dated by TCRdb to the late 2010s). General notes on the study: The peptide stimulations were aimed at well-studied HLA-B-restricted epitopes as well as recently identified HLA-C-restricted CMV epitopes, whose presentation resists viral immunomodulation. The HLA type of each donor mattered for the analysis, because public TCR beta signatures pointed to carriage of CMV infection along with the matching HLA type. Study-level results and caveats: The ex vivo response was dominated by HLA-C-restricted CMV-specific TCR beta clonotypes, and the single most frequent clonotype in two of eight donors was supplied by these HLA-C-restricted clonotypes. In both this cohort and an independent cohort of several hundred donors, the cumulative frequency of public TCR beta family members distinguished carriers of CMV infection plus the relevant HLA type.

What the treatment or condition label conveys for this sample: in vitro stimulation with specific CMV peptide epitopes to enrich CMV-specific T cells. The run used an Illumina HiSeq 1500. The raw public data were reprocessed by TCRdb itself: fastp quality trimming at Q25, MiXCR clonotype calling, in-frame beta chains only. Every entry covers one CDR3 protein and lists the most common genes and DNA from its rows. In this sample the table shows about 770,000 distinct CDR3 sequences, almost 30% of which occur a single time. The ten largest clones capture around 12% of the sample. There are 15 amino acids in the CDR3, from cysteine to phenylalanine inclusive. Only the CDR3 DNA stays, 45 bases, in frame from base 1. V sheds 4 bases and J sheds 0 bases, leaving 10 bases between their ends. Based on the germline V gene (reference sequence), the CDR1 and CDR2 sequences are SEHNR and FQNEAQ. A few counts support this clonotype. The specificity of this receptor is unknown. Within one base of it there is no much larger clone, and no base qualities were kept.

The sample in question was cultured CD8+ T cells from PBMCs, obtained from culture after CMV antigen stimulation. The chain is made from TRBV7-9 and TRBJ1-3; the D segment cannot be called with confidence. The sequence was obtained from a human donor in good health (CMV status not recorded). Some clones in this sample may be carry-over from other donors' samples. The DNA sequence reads TGTGCCAGCAGCTCGCCTGATTACTCTGGAAACACCATATATTTT. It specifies CASSSPDYSGNTIYF.